Listed here are 13 T cell receptor beta chains from one sample, sequenced in a study of blood T cells in healthy people across ages. Sample-barcoded 5' priming and a J-beta primer mix drove a second PCR of about 6 to 12 cycles. TCRdb re-analysed the 5' RACE reads in MiXCR, keeping a single row per CDR3 protein. Among about 780,000 distinct CDR3 sequences listed, about 46% were seen once. Sequences were obtained from blood. These TCRs come from an elderly man in good health.

This clonotype was seen at least ten times. The rearrangement joins TRBV21-1 to TRBJ2-5; TRBD1, the table's D call, lacks a check against the DNA. TRBV21-1 is annotated as a pseudogene. The CDR3 totals 18 residues. CDR3 protein: CASSLAAVVAGSEETQYF. The CDR3 DNA reads TGTGCCAGCAGCTTAGCGGCGGTCGTTGCCGGGAGTGAAGAGACCCAGTACTTC.

This chain connects TRBV12-3 or TRBV12-4 to TRBJ2-1; 7 bases agree with TRBD1. This CDR3 comprises 15 residues. The V gene end was trimmed by 6 bases and the J gene end by 5 bases; junction bases not matched to a gene: 10. CDR3 DNA: TGTGCCAGCAGCGCGACAGGGAACCACAACAATGAGCAGTTCTTC. Translating it yields CASSATGNHNNEQFF.

The rearrangement links TRBV10-3 to TRBJ1-5; possibly TRBD1 for D (6 bases). The CDR3 extends over 14 amino acids. CDR1 and CDR2 from the germline V gene are ENHRY and SYGVKD. The V end was cut by 3 bases, the J end by 6 bases, with 12 bases between. CDR3 loop: CAISDGDTSQPQHF. CDR3 nucleotide sequence: TGTGCCATCAGTGATGGGGACACTAGTCAGCCCCAGCATTTT.

The chain joins TRBV21-1 to TRBJ1-2. TRBV21-1 is an annotated pseudogene. The CDR3 has 13 residues. CDR3 loop: CASSKGWDYGYTF. The CDR3 DNA reads TGTGCCAGCAGCAAAGGATGGGACTATGGCTACACCTTC.

This chain joins TRBV12-3 or TRBV12-4 and TRBJ2-3; a possible D gene is TRBD2 (7 bases). V lost 7 bases and J lost 2, with 16 bases in between. The CDR3 is made up of 15 amino acids. The CDR3 here is CASTLRGGTTDTQYF. The CDR3, as DNA: TGTGCCAGCACCCTAAGGGGGGGGACCACAGATACGCAGTATTTT.

The chain combines TRBV29-1 with TRBJ2-2; 9 bases line up with TRBD2. Trimming removed 6 bases from V and 5 bases from J; junction bases left unmatched: 1. The CDR3 length is 12 residues. Germline CDR1 SQVTM, CDR2 ANQGSEA. CDR3: CSVRGGTGELFF. The CDR3 DNA sequence: TGCAGCGTGCGGGGGGGAACCGGGGAGCTGTTTTTT.

This clonotype has only one observation. The chain carries TRBV7-9 and TRBJ1-2, with 7 nucleotides matching TRBD1. V gave up 5 bases and J gave up 0 bases; unmatched junction bases: 9. The CDR3 runs to 16 residues. Per germline, CDR1 SEHNR and CDR2 FQNEAQ (reference sequence). The CDR3 DNA follows: TGTGCCAGCAGCGCGCCGGACAGGTTGGCTAACTATGGCTACACCTTC. As protein: CASSAPDRLANYGYTF.

The table lists this clonotype with a few counts. This chain links TRBV2 with TRBJ2-5; D not resolved. Trimming stripped 5 bases from V and 11 bases from J, with 18 bases between. CDR3 length equals 13 residues. Germline-derived CDR1 and CDR2 are SNHLY and FYNNEI. The DNA for the CDR3 is TGTGCCAGCAGTCCGACCCGTATGACGGAGCAGTACTTC. It translates to CASSPTRMTEQYF.

This clonotype was seen a few times. The chain is built from TRBV7-9 and TRBJ2-7, with a possible D match to TRBD2 (5 bases). V lost 5 bases to trimming and J lost 2 bases, with 13 bases between them. Germline V lookup: CDR1 SEHNR, CDR2 FQNEAQ (reference sequence). The CDR3 covers 14 residues. CDR3 sequence reads: CASSRAAETYEQYF. CDR3 in DNA: TGTGCCAGCAGCCGGGCAGCGGAAACCTACGAGCAGTACTTC.

The V and J genes are TRBV12-3 or TRBV12-4 and TRBJ2-7; D possibly matches TRBD1 or TRBD2 (5 bases each). The CDR3 covers 13 residues. V dropped 6 bases and J dropped 2 bases, with 11 bases sitting between them. For the CDR3, the DNA is TGTGCCAGCAGCCGGGGCTTCCCCTACGAGCAGTACTTC. Translation: CASSRGFPYEQYF.

There are a few counts of this clonotype. The rearrangement links TRBV5-1 to TRBJ2-1, with 12 bases that match TRBD2. The CDR3 consists of 17 residues. The V gene end was trimmed by 6 bases and the J gene end by 6 bases; junction bases not matched to a gene: 13. Germline CDR1 is SGHRS and CDR2 is YFSETQ. The CDR3 nucleotides read TGCGCCAGCACCAGAATAAGACTAGCGGGAGTGGGCAATGAGCAGTTCTTC. Translating gives CASTRIRLAGVGNEQFF.

The chain is built from TRBV9 and TRBJ2-5; D is undetermined. The CDR3 is 12 amino acids. The V end was cut by 3 bases, the J end by 11 bases, with 14 bases between. Germline V gives CDR1 SGDLS, CDR2 YYNGEE. CDR3 loop: CASSASYNEQYF. The CDR3 DNA is TGTGCCAGCAGCGCCTCGTACAATGAGCAGTACTTC. The whole variable domain, remainder taken from reference TRBV9 and TRBJ2-5, is DSGVTQTPKHLITATGQRVTLRCSPRSGDLSVYWYQQSLDQGLQFLIQYYNGEERAKGNILERFSAQQFPDLHSELNLSSLELGDSALYFCASSASYNEQYFGPGTRLLVL.

The chain carries TRBV29-1 and TRBJ2-3; 15 bases are a match to TRBD2. The CDR3 runs to 16 residues. V lost 8 bases, J lost 4 bases, and 10 bases stayed unmatched. Germline V gene sequence: CDR1 SQVTM, CDR2 ANQGSEA. This chain's CDR3 is CSMTGLAGGGPDTQYF. For the CDR3, the DNA is TGCAGCATGACAGGACTAGCGGGAGGGGGGCCAGATACGCAGTATTTT.